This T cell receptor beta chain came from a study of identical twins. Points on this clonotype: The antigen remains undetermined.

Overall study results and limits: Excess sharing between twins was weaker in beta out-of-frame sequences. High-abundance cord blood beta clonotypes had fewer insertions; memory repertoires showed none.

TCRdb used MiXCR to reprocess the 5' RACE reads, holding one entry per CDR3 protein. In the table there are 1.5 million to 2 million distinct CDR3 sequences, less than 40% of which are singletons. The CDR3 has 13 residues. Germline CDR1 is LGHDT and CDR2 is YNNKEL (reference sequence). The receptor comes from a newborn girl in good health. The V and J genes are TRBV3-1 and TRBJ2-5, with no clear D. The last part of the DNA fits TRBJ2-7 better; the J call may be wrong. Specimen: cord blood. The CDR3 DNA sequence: TGTGCCAGCAGCCAAGATGGTGTGGGCGAGCAGTACTTC. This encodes CASSQDGVGEQYF.